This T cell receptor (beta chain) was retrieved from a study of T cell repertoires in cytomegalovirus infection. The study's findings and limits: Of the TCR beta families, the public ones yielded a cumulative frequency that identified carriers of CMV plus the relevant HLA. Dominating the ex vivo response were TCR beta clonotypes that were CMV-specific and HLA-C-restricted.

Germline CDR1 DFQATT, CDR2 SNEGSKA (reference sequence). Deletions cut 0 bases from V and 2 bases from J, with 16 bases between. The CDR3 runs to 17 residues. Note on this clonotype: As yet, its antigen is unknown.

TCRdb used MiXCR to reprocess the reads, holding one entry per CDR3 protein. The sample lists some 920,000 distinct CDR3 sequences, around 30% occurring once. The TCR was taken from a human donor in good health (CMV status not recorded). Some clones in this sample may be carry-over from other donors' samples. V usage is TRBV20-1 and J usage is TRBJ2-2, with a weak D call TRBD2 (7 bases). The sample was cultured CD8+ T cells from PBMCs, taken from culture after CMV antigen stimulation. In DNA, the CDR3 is TGCAGTGCTAGAGATAGGGCCGGGGGGCTTAACACCGGGGAGCTGTTTTTT. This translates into CSARDRAGGLNTGELFF.